This is a list of T cell receptor beta chains from one sample in a study of blood T cell repertoires in COVID-19. Some clones are missing from TCRdb's copy, which holds only in-frame ones; the method was immunoSEQ multiplex PCR. The sample carries 90,000 or so clones, about 90% recorded once. Material for sequencing was peripheral blood. All receptors derive from a human donor with active COVID-19. The donor label of this sample is uncertain. CDR3s include the opening cysteine and the closing phenylalanine or tryptophan. A D gene is named only where the DNA matches it firmly. A clone size is listed for some rows: how often the clone was seen (once, few, many), or a class if it is expanded.

TRBV7-9,TRBJ2-7,-,-,TGTGCCAGCAGTCCCCACTCGGAGGGCCGGGCCTACGAGCAGTACTTC,CASSPHSEGRAYEQYF
TRBV5-6,TRBJ2-5,-,once,TGTGCCAGCAGCTTGTATCCAGGGGTGGAGACCCAGTACTTC,CASSLYPGVETQYF
TRBV3-1/TRBV3-2,TRBJ1-2,TRBD1,-,TGTGCCAGCAGCCAAGGGGCGACAGGGAGTGGCTACACCTTC,CASSQGATGSGYTF
TRBV2,TRBJ2-3,-,-,TGTGCCAGCAGCCCCCCTAGCACAGATACGCAGTATTTT,CASSPPSTDTQYF
TRBV5-6,TRBJ1-1,-,-,TGTGCCAGCAGCTTGGTTCTTAATCCTGAAGCTTTCTTT,CASSLVLNPEAFF
TRBV9,TRBJ2-2,-,-,TGTGCCAGCAGCGTAGGTATCGGGGAGCTGTTTTTT,CASSVGIGELFF
TRBV7-9,TRBJ1-1,-,-,-,CASSTSTGEGPEAFF
TRBV7-2,TRBJ1-5,-,once,TGTGCCAGCAGCTTAGCGGACAGAGGCAATCAGCCCCAGCATTTT,CASSLADRGNQPQHF
TRBV7-2,TRBJ2-1,TRBD1,few,TGTGCCAGCAGCTTAGCGCCGGGACAGGGTTACAATGAGCAGTTCTTC,CASSLAPGQGYNEQFF
TRBV29-1,TRBJ2-3,-,-,TGCAGCGTCGGGGGTTGGGGGGACCCCACAGATACGCAGTATTTT,CSVGGWGDPTDTQYF
TRBV3-1/TRBV3-2,TRBJ1-2,TRBD1,-,TGTGCCAGCAGCTGGACAGGGGGGACGTTCTATGGCTACACCTTC,CASSWTGGTFYGYTF
TRBV3-1/TRBV3-2,TRBJ1-5,-,-,TGTGCCAGCAGCCAGGGCAGACCATATAGCAATCAGCCCCAGCATTTT,CASSQGRPYSNQPQHF
TRBV6-5,TRBJ2-1,TRBD2,-,TGTGCCAGCAAAGAAGAACTAGCGGGCTACAATGAGCAGTTCTTC,CASKEELAGYNEQFF
TRBV5-1,TRBJ2-1,TRBD2,-,TGCGCCAGCAGCTGGAGCGGGGGGGCCGTTAATGAGCAGTTCTTC,CASSWSGGAVNEQFF
TRBV24-1,TRBJ1-5,-,-,TGTGCCACCAGGAAAAAGCCTTGCAATCAGCCCCAGCATTTT,CATRKKPCNQPQHF
TRBV10-3,TRBJ1-1,-,-,TGTGCCATCAGTGATTATACAAACACTGAAGCTTTCTTT,CAISDYTNTEAFF
TRBV5-1,TRBJ2-2,-,-,TGCGCCAGCAGCTTGGAGGGGCCCCCGGACGGGGAGCTGTTTTTT,CASSLEGPPDGELFF
TRBV28,TRBJ2-1,TRBD1,-,TGTGCCAGCAGTCCGGGACAGGGGGGATTAGGCGATGAGCAGTTCTTC,CASSPGQGGLGDEQFF
TRBV7-2,TRBJ1-5,TRBD1,once,TGTGCCAGCAGCTGGACAGGGGTTCAGCCCCAGCATTTT,CASSWTGVQPQHF
TRBV23-1,TRBJ1-1,-,-,TGCGCCAGCAGTCAATCCGAACTTGGGGGGGCCACTGAAGCTTTCTTT,CASSQSELGGATEAFF
TRBV19,TRBJ1-1,TRBD1,-,TGTGCCAGTAGTATACCCAGGGGGCTTGATGGCACTGAAGCTTTCTTT,CASSIPRGLDGTEAFF
TRBV6-5,TRBJ1-2,TRBD1,-,TGTGCCAGCACGCGGGCAGGGGGGAATGGCTACACCTTC,CASTRAGGNGYTF